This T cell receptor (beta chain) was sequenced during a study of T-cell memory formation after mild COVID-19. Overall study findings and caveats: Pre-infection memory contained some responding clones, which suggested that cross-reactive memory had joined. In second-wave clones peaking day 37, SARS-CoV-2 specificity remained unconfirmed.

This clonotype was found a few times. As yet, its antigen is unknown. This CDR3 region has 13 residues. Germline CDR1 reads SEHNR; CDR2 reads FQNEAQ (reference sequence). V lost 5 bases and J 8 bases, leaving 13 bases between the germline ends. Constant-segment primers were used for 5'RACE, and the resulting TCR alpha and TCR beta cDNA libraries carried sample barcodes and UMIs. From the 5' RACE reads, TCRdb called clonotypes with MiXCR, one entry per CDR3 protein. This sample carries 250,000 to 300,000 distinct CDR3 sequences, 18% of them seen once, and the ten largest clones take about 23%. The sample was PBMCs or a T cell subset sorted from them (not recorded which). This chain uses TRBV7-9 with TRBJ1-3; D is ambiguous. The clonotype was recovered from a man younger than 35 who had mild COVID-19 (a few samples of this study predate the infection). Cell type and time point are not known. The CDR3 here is CASSRRDTYTIYF. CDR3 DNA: TGTGCCAGCAGCCGCCGGGATACTTACACCATATATTTT.